The 21 T cell receptor beta chains below were found in one sample sequenced in a study of CD8 T cells in Susac syndrome. Random hexamers were used to reverse transcribe an amount of about 0.45 to 1 ug RNA. Each CDR3 protein gets one entry after TCRdb re-called the immunoSEQ multiplex PCR reads with MiXCR. The sample carries some 250,000 distinct CDR3 sequences, about 96% recorded once. The sequenced sample consisted of CD4+ T cells from PBMCs. All receptors derive from a human donor with Susac syndrome.

This chain uses TRBV2 with TRBJ2-2; D might be TRBD2 (6 bases). Trimming left V 6 bases short and J 7 bases short, with 21 bases between. Germline lookup yields CDR1 SNHLY and CDR2 FYNNEI. This CDR3 region has 16 residues. CDR3 DNA sequence: TGTGCCAGCAGCCAACTAGCCCAAGGCAGTGGCGGGGAGCTGTTTTTT. Amino acids: CASSQLAQGSGGELFF.

The sample holds a few counts of this clonotype. This chain connects TRBV7-9 to TRBJ2-3; 8 positions agree with TRBD1. The CDR3 loop spans 14 amino acids. J lost 4 bases, V lost 3 bases, and 3 bases had no gene match. Germline CDR1 is SEHNR and CDR2 is FQNEAQ (reference sequence). The CDR3 here is CASSLTGVADTQYF. The CDR3 DNA reads TGTGCCAGCAGCTTGACAGGGGTGGCAGATACGCAGTATTTT.

The chain has TRBV6-4 and TRBJ1-4; TRBD1 agrees at 7 bases. Looked up from germline, CDR1 is MRHNA and CDR2 is SNTAGT. The junction had 11 bases not matched to a gene; V was cut back by 6 bases and J by 7 bases. This CDR3 has 15 amino acids. For the CDR3, the DNA is TGTGCCAGCAGCGTCAGTCCAGGGGGAACTGAAAAACTGTTTTTT. Translating gives CASSVSPGGTEKLFF.

The chain carries TRBV13 and TRBJ2-3, with D hard to call. The CDR3 loop spans 14 amino acids. CDR1 PRHDT and CDR2 FYEKMQ come from the germline V gene (reference sequence). Trimming took off 4 bases at V and 0 bases at J, with 8 bases between the two ends. CDR3 DNA: TGTGCCAGCAGCTCCGTCAGCAGCACAGATACGCAGTATTTT. This sequence encodes CASSSVSSTDTQYF.

V usage is TRBV20-1 and J usage is TRBJ2-5; TRBD1 might be the D (5 bases). Germline V gene data show CDR1 as DFQATT and CDR2 as SNEGSKA (reference sequence). The ends were cut back, 3 bases at V and 0 bases at J, with 20 bases in the middle. The length of the CDR3 is 17 residues. The CDR3 spells CSASSPTSVGDQETQYF. CDR3 in DNA: TGCAGTGCTAGCTCTCCAACGTCGGTAGGGGACCAAGAGACCCAGTACTTC.

The chain employs TRBV29-1 and TRBJ1-5, with 7 bases matching TRBD1. Trimming took 6 bases from V and 3 from J; bases not matched to a gene: 8. This CDR3 is 14 amino acids long. Per the germline V gene, CDR1 is SQVTM and CDR2 is ANQGSEA. DNA for the CDR3: TGCAGCGTCGCCCAGGGACAGTCCAATCAGCCCCAGCATTTT. Translated, it gives CSVAQGQSNQPQHF.

V is TRBV3-1 and J is TRBJ2-7, with 8 bases fitting TRBD1. In germline, CDR1 is LGHDT, CDR2 YNNKEL (reference sequence). The CDR3 consists of 13 residues. V trimming: 3 bases; J trimming: 4 bases; junction bases outside the gene matches: 2. The CDR3 region has the DNA TGTGCCAGCAGCCACAACAGGGGGTACGAGCAGTACTTC. The encoded protein is CASSHNRGYEQYF.

This chain uses TRBV7-6 with TRBJ1-2; D not certain. V lost 6 bases and J lost 7, with 18 bases in between. The CDR3 is made up of 14 amino acids. From germline, CDR1 is SGHVS and CDR2 FNYEAQ. CDR3 nucleotide sequence: TGTGCCAGCAGTAAAGCCGGGTCTCGCTCTGGCTACACCTTC. Protein product: CASSKAGSRSGYTF.

The chain has TRBV4-2 and TRBJ1-2; D gene uncertain. Germline lookup yields CDR1 LGHNA and CDR2 YNFKEQ. This CDR3 is built from 15 residues. Deletions cut 3 bases from V and 4 bases from J, with 15 bases between. Here the CDR3 reads CASSQQTEQSYGYTF. The CDR3 DNA reads as TGTGCCAGCAGCCAGCAGACGGAACAGTCCTATGGCTACACCTTC.

This clonotype was picked up one time. This rearrangement joins TRBV20-1 to TRBJ2-1; a possible D gene is TRBD1 (6 bases). The CDR3 spans 13 residues. Looked up from germline, CDR1 is DFQATT and CDR2 is SNEGSKA (reference sequence). Trimming cost V 5 bases and J 9 bases, with 17 bases left between them. The CDR3 nucleotides read TGCAGTGCTCATCTGGTGGGGGCGGGTGAGCAGTTCTTC. It encodes CSAHLVGAGEQFF.

This chain uses TRBV4-1 with TRBJ2-7, with D perhaps TRBD2 (6 bases). CDR1 is MGHRA and CDR2 is YSYEKL in the germline V gene. V lost 0 bases to trimming and J lost 1 base, with 13 bases between them. This CDR3 is 16 amino acids long. The CDR3 loop reads CASSQDGGKRSYEQYF. The CDR3 DNA reads as TGCGCCAGCAGCCAAGACGGGGGAAAGAGGTCCTACGAGCAGTACTTC.

This chain links TRBV29-1 with TRBJ2-7; D uncertain. This CDR3 contains 12 residues. The V gene's germline CDR1 is SQVTM and CDR2 ANQGSEA. This chain's CDR3 is CSAHGVAYEQYF. CDR3 nucleotides: TGCAGTGCCCACGGTGTAGCCTACGAGCAGTACTTC.

The chain carries TRBV20-1 and TRBJ2-5, with D possibly matching TRBD1 (6 bases). This CDR3 spans 13 amino acids. The V end was cut by 6 bases, the J end by 2 bases, with 13 bases between. The germline V gene has CDR1 DFQATT and CDR2 SNEGSKA (reference sequence). In nucleotides, the CDR3 is TGCAGTGCCCCTACCGACAGGCAAGAGACCCAGTACTTC. Protein product: CSAPTDRQETQYF.

The rearrangement links TRBV28 to TRBJ2-7; 12 bases are shared with TRBD2. V shed 7 bases and J 2 bases; nucleotides not matched to a gene: 3. This CDR3 spans 14 amino acids. Germline values: CDR1 MDHEN, CDR2 SYDVKM. The CDR3 spells CASKRTSGAYEQYF. In DNA form, the CDR3 reads TGTGCCAGCAAACGGACTAGCGGGGCCTACGAGCAGTACTTC.

V gene TRBV27 combines with J gene TRBJ2-2; 12 bases line up with TRBD1. The CDR3 contains 14 residues. Germline values: CDR1 MNHEY, CDR2 SMNVEV (reference sequence). Germline trimming cut 11 bases from V and 7 bases from J; bases unmatched to any gene: 8. The CDR3 protein is CAGEGQGACGELFF. In nucleotides, the CDR3 is TGTGCCGGAGAGGGACAGGGGGCGTGCGGGGAGCTGTTTTTT.

The rearrangement links TRBV30 to TRBJ2-5, with D possibly TRBD1 on 6 matching bases. The CDR3 is 12 residues long. Germline lookup yields CDR1 GTSNPN and CDR2 SVGIG (reference sequence). The V end lost 2 bases, the J end lost 9 bases, and 13 bases lay between the germline ends. The CDR3 nucleotides are TGTGCCTGGAGTCCTCTCTCAGGGGCCCAGTACTTC. It codes for CAWSPLSGAQYF.

This chain uses TRBV27 with TRBJ2-2; 9 bases map to TRBD1. Germline V CDR1 and CDR2: MNHEY, SMNVEV (reference sequence). The length of the CDR3 is 16 residues. After removal of 4 bases from V and 4 bases from J, the junction contained 7 bases not matched to a gene. The DNA of the CDR3 is TGTGCCAGCAGTTCCTCCGGGACAGGGACCACCGGGGAGCTGTTTTTT. The encoded protein is CASSSSGTGTTGELFF.

The chain uses TRBV7-8 and TRBJ2-2; 12 positions match TRBD2. This CDR3 contains 17 residues. Germline trimming cut 4 bases from V and 5 bases from J; bases unmatched to any gene: 8. Germline CDR1 and CDR2: SGHVS and FQNEAQ. The chain's CDR3 is CASSSGPTSGRTGELFF. The CDR3, as DNA: TGTGCCAGCAGCTCAGGCCCGACTAGCGGGAGAACCGGGGAGCTGTTTTTT.

The chain uses TRBV27 and TRBJ2-7, with D tentatively TRBD1 (6 bases). The length of the CDR3 is 15 residues. Per germline, CDR1 MNHEY and CDR2 SMNVEV (reference sequence). V lost 3 bases and J lost 2, with 14 bases in between. In DNA form, the CDR3 reads TGTGCCAGCAGTTTTTCGGAGGACAGCACCTACGAGCAGTACTTC. This codes for CASSFSEDSTYEQYF.

This chain connects TRBV28 to TRBJ1-2, with unresolved D. Germline CDR1 and CDR2: MDHEN and SYDVKM. The CDR3 consists of 13 residues. The V end lost 6 bases, the J end lost 8 bases, and 16 bases lay between the germline ends. CDR3 DNA: TGTGCCAGCAGGCTGGGAGGGATTAAAGGCTACACCTTC. Translated: CASRLGGIKGYTF.

V gene TRBV14 combines with J gene TRBJ1-2, with D possibly TRBD1 on 6 matching bases. The CDR3 is 15 residues long. V shed 5 bases and J shed 0 bases, with 13 bases lying between them. Germline CDR1 is SGHDN and CDR2 is FVKESK. The CDR3: CASSRTGQTNYGYTF. For the CDR3, the DNA is TGTGCCAGCAGCAGGACCGGACAGACTAACTATGGCTACACCTTC.